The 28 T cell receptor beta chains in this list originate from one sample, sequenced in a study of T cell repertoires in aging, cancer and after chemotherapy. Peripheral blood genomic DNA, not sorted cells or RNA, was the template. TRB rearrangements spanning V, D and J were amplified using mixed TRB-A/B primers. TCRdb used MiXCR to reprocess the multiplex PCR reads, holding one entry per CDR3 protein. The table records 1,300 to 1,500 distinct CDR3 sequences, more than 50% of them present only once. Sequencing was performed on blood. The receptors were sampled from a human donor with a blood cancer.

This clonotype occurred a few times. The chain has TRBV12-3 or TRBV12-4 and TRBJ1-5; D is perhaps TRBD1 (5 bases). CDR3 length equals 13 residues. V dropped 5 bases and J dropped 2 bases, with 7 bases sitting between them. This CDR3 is CASSGGGNQPQHF. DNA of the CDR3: TGTGCCAGCAGTGGGGGAGGCAATCAGCCCCAGCATTTT.

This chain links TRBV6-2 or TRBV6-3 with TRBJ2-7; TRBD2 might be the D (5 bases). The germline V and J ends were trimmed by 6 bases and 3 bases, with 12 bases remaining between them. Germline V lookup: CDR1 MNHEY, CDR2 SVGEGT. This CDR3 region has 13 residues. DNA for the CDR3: TGTGCCAGCAGAGCTCTAGGACTCTACGAGCAGTACTTC. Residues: CASRALGLYEQYF.

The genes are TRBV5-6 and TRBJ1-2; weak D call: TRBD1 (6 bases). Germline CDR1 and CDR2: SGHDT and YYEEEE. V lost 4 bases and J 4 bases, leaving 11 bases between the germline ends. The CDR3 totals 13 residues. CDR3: CASSSQGSYGYTF. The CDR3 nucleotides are TGTGCCAGCAGCAGCCAGGGGTCCTATGGCTACACCTTC.

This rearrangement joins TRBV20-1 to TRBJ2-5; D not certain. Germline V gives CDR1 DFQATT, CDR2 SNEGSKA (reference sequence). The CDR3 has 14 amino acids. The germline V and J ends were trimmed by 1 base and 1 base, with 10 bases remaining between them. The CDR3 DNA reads TGCAGTGCTAGAGGGGCGAGAACCCAAGAGACCCAGTACTTC. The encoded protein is CSARGARTQETQYF.

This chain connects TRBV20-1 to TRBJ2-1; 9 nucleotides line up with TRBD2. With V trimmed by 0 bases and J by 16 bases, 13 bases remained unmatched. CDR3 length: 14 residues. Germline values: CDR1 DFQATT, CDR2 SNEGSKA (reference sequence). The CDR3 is CSARDTSRAGGCFF. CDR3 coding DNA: TGCAGTGCTAGAGATACGAGTAGGGCGGGAGGGTGCTTCTTC.

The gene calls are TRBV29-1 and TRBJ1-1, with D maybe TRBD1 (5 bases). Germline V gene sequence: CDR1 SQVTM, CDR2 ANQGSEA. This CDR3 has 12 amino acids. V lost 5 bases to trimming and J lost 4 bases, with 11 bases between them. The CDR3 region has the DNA TGCAGCGTTCTCGGCCAGGGCACTGAAGCTTTCTTT. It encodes CSVLGQGTEAFF. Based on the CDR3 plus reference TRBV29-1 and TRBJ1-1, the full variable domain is SAVISQKPSRDICQRGTSLTIQCQVDSQVTMMFWYRQQPGQSLTLIATANQGSEATYESGFVIDKFPISRPNLTFSTLTVSNMSPEDSSIYLCSVLGQGTEAFFGQGTRLTVV.

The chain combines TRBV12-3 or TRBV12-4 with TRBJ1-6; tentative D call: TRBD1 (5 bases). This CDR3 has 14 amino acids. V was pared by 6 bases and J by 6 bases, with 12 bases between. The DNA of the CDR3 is TGTGCCAGCAGCCTCAGGGTCCCTAATTCACCCCTCCACTTT. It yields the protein CASSLRVPNSPLHF.

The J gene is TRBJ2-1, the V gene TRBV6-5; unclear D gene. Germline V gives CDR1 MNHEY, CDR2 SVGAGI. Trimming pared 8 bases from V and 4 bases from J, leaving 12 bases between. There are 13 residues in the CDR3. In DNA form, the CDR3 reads TGTGCCAGCTCACCACAGAATTACAATGAGCAGTTCTTC. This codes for CASSPQNYNEQFF.

This CDR3 reads CASSSPVRLQSYGYTF. In nucleotides, the CDR3 is TGTGCCAGCAGCAGTCCCGTCAGGCTTCAAAGCTATGGCTACACCTTC. The chain employs TRBV7-2 and TRBJ1-2; unclear D gene. The germline V gene encodes CDR1 SGHTA and CDR2 FQGNSA. The CDR3 is made up of 16 amino acids. V lost 5 bases to trimming and J lost 4 bases, with 20 bases between them.

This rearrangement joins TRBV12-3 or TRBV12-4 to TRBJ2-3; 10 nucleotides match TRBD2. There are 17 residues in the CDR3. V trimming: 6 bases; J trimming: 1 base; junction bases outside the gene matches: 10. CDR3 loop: CASRGGLAHGRTDTQYF. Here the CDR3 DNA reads TGTGCCAGCAGGGGGGGACTAGCGCATGGTCGCACAGATACGCAGTATTTT.

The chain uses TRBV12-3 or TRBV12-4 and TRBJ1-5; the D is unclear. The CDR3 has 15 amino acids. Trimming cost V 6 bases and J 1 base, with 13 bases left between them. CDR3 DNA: TGTGCCAGCAGGCCCTTATCGGTGAGCAATCAGCCCCAGCATTTT. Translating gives CASRPLSVSNQPQHF.

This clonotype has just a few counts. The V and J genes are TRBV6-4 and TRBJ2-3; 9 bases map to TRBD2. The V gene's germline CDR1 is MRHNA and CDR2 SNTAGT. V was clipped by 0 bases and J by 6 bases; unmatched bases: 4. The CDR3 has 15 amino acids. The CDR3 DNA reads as TGTGCCAGCAGTGACTCGAGCGGGGGGCGGGATACGCAGTATTTT. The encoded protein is CASSDSSGGRDTQYF.

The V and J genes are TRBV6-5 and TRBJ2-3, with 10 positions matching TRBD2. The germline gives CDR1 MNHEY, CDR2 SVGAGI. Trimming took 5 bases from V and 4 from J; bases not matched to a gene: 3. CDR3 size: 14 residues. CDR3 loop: CASSVTSGADTQYF. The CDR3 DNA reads TGTGCCAGCAGTGTCACTAGCGGGGCAGATACGCAGTATTTT.

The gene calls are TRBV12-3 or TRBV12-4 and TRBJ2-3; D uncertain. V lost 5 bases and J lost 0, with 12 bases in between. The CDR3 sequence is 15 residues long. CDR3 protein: CASSLDGTSTDTQYF. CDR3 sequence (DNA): TGTGCCAGCAGTCTTGATGGCACTAGCACAGATACGCAGTATTTT.

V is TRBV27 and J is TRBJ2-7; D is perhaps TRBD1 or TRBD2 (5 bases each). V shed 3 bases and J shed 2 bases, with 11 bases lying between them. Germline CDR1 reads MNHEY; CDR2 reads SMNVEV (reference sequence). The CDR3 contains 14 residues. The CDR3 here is CASSLGPLPYEQYF. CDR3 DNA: TGTGCCAGCAGTTTGGGACCCCTCCCCTACGAGCAGTACTTC.

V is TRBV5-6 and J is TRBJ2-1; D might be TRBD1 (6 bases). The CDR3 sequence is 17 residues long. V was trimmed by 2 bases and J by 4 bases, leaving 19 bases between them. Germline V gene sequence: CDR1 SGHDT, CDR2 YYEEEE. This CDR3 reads CASSLTRQVPYYNEQFF. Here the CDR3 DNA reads TGTGCCAGCAGCTTAACCCGACAGGTCCCCTATTACAATGAGCAGTTCTTC.

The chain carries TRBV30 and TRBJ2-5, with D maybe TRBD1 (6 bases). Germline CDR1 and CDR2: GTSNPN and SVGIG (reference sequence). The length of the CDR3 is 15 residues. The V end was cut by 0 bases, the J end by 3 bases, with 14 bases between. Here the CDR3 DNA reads TGTGCCTGGAGTGTATTGAATGGACAGAAAGAGACCCAGTACTTC. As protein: CAWSVLNGQKETQYF. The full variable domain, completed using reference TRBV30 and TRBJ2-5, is SQTIHQWPATLVQPVGSPLSLECTVEGTSNPNLYWYRQAAGRGLQLLFYSVGIGQISSEVPQNLSASRPQDRQFILSSKKLLLSDSGFYLCAWSVLNGQKETQYFGPGTRLLVL.

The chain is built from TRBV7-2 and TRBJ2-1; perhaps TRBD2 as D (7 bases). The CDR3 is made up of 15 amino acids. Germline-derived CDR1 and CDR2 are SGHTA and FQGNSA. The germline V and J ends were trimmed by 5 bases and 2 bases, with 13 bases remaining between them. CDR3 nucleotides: TGTGCCAGCAGCCCGATGGGGGGGCCCTACAATGAGCAGTTCTTC. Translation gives CASSPMGGPYNEQFF.

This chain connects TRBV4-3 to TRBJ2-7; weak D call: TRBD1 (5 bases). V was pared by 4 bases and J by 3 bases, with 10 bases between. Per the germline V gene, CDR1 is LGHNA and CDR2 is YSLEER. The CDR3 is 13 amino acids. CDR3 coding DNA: TGCGCCAGCAGCCTAGGGGTCCGCTACGAGCAGTACTTC. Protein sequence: CASSLGVRYEQYF.

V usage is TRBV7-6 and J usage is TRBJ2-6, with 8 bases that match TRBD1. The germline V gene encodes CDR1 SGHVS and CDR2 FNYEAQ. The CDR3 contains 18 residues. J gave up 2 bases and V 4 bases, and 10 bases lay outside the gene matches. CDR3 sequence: CASSSTRQGATGANVLTF. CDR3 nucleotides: TGTGCCAGCAGCTCGACCCGGCAGGGGGCTACTGGGGCCAACGTCCTGACTTTC.

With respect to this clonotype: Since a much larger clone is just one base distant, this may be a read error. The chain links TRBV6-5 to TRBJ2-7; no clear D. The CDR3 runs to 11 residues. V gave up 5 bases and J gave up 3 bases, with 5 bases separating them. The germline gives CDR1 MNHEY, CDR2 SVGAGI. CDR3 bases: TGTGCCAGCAGTCGAGGCTACGAGCAGTACTTC. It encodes CASSRGYEQYF.

The CDR3 nucleotides are TGCAGCGTCGCCGAGGGAGAAAACATTCAGTACTTC. Residues: CSVAEGENIQYF. The J gene is TRBJ2-4, the V gene TRBV29-1; D possibly corresponds to TRBD2 (5 bases). Germline CDR1 and CDR2: SQVTM and ANQGSEA. V was trimmed by 6 bases and J by 5 bases, leaving 11 bases between them. The length of the CDR3 is 12 residues.

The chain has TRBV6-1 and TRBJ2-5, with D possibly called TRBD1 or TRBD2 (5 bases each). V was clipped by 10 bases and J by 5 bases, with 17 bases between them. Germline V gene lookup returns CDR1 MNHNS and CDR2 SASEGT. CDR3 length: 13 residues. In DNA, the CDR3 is TGTGCCAACGGACGGGGCGCAGGGGAGACCCAGTACTTC. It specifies CANGRGAGETQYF.

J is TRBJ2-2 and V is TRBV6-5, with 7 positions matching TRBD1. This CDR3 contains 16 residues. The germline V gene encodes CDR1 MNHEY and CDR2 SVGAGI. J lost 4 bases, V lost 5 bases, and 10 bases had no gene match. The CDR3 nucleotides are TGTGCCAGCAGTAAAACAGGGGCTAGAGGCACCGGGGAGCTGTTTTTT. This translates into CASSKTGARGTGELFF.

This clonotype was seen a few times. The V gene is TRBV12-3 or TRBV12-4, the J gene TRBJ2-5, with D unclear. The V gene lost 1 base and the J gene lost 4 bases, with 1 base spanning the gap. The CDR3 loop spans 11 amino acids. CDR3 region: CASSLGETQYF. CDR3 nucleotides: TGTGCCAGCAGTTTAGGAGAGACCCAGTACTTC.

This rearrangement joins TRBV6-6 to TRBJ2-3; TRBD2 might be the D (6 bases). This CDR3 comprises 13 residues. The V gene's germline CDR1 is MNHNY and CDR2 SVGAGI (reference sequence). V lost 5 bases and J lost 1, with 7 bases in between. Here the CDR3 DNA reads TGTGCCAGCAGTCGCGGGGGCACAGATACGCAGTATTTT. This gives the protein CASSRGGTDTQYF.

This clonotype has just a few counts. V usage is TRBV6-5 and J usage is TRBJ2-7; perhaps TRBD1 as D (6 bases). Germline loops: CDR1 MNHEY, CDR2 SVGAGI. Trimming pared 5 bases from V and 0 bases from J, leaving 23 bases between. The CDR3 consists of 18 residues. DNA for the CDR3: TGTGCCAGCAGTCCACAGGGACGCCGAAGGAGGTCCTCCTACGAGCAGTACTTC. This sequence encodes CASSPQGRRRRSSYEQYF.

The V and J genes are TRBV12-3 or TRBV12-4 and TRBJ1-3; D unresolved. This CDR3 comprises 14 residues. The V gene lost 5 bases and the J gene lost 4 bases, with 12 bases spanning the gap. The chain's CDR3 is CASSVGGSGNTIYF. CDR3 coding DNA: TGTGCCAGCAGTGTGGGAGGGTCGGGAAACACCATATATTTT.